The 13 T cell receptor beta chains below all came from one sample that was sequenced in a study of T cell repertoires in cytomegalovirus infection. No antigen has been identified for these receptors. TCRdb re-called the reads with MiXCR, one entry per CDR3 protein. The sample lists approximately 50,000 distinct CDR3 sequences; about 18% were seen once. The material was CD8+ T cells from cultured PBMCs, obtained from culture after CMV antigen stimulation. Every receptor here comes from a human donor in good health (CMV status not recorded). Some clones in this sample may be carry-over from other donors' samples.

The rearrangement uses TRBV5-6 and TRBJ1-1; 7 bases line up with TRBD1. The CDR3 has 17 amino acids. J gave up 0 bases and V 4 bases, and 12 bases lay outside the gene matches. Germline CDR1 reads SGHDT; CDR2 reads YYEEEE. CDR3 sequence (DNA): TGTGCCAGCAGCCCTTGGTTGGGGGACAGCATGAACACTGAAGCTTTCTTT. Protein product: CASSPWLGDSMNTEAFF. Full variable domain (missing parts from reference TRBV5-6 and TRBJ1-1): DAGVTQSPTHLIKTRGQQVTLRCSPKSGHDTVSWYQQALGQGPQFIFQYYEEEERQRGNFPDRFSGHQFPNYSSELNVNALLLGDSALYLCASSPWLGDSMNTEAFFGQGTRLTVV.

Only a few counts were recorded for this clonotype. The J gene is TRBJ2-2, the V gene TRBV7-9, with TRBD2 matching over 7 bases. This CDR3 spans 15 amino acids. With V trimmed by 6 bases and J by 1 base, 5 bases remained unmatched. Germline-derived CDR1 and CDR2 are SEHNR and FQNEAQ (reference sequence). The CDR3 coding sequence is TGTGCCAGCAGTGGCCGCGGGGGGAACACCGGGGAGCTGTTTTTT. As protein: CASSGRGGNTGELFF.

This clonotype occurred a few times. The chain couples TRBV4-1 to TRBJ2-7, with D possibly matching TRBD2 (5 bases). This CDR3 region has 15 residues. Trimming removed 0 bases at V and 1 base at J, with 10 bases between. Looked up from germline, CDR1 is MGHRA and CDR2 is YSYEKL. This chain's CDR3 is CASSQDPGSSYEQYF. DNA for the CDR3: TGCGCCAGCAGCCAAGATCCGGGGTCTTCCTACGAGCAGTACTTC.

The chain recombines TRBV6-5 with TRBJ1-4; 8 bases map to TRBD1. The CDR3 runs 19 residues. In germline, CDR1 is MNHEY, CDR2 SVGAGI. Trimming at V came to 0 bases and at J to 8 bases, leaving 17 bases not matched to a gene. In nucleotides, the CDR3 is TGTGCCAGCAGTTACTCGGACAGGGACCCGTACCCCATTAGGGAAAAACTGTTTTTT. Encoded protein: CASSYSDRDPYPIREKLFF.

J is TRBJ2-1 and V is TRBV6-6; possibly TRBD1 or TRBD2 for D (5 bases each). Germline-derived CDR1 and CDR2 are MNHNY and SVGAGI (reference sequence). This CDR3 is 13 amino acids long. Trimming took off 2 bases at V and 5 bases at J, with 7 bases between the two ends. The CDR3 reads CASSYGGNNEQFF. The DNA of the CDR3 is TGTGCCAGCAGTTACGGGGGAAACAATGAGCAGTTCTTC.

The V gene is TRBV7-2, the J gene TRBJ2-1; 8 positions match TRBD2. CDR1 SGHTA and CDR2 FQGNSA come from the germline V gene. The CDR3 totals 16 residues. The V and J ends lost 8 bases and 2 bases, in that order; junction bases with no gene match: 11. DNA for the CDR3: TGTGCCAGCGTGCTGGGTCGGGGGGGTGCCTACAATGAGCAGTTCTTC. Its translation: CASVLGRGGAYNEQFF.

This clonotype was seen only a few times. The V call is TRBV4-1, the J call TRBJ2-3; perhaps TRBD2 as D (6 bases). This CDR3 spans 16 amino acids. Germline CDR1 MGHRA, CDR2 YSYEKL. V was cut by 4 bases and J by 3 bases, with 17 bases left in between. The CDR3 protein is CASSRLGGEVTDTQYF. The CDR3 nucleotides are TGCGCCAGCAGCCGGCTCGGAGGGGAGGTAACAGATACGCAGTATTTT.

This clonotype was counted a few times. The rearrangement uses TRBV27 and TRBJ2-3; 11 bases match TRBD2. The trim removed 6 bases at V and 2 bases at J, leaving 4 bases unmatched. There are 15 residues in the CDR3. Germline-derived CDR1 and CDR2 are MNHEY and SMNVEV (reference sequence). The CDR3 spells CASRRLAGLTDTQYF. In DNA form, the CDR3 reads TGTGCCAGCAGGAGACTAGCGGGGCTCACAGATACGCAGTATTTT.

CDR3 amino acids: CASSSPRQGVGGELFF. Here the CDR3 DNA reads TGTGCCAGCAGCTCCCCCAGACAGGGCGTTGGCGGGGAGCTGTTTTTT. This chain links TRBV7-8 with TRBJ2-2; 7 bases are a match to TRBD1. V dropped 4 bases and J dropped 7; count of bases not matched to a gene: 12. Germline CDR1 reads SGHVS; CDR2 reads FQNEAQ. The CDR3 spans 16 residues.

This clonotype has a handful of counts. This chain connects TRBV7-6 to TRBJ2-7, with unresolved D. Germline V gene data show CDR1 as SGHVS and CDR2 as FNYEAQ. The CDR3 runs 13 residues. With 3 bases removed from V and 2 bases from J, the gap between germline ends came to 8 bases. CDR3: CASSLERAYEQYF. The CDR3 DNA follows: TGTGCCAGCAGCTTGGAGCGAGCCTACGAGCAGTACTTC.

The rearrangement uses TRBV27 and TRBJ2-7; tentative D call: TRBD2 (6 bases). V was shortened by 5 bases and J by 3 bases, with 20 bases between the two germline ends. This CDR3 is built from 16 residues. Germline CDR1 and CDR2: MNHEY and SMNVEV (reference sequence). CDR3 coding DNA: TGTGCCAGCAGTCCAACCTGGGCGGGACCCTACTACGAGCAGTACTTC. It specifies CASSPTWAGPYYEQYF.

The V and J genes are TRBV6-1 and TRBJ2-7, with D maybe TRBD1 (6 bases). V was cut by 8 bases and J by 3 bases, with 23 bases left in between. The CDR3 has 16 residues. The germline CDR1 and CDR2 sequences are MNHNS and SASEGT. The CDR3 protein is CASVGLGALQGYEQYF. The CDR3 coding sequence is TGTGCCAGCGTGGGGTTGGGGGCGTTACAGGGCTACGAGCAGTACTTC.

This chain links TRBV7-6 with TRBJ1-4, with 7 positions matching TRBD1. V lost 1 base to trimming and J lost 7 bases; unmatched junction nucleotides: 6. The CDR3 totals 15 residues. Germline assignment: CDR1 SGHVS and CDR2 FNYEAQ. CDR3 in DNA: TGTGCCAGCAGCTTAGGAGGGGGCAAACGTGAAAAACTGTTTTTT. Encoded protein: CASSLGGGKREKLFF.